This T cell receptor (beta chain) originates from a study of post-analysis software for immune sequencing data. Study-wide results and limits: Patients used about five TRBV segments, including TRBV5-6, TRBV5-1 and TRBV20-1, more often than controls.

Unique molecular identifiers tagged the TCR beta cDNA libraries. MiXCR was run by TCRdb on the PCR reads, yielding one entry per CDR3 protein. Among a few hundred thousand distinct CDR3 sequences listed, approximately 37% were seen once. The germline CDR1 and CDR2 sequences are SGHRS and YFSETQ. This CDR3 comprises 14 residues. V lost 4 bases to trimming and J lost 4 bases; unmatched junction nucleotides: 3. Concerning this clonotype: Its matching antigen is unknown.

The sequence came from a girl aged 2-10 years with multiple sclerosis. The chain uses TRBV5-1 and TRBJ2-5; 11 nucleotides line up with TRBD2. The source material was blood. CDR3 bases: TGCGCCAGCAGCGATGGGACTAGCGGAGAGACCCAGTACTTC. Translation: CASSDGTSGETQYF.